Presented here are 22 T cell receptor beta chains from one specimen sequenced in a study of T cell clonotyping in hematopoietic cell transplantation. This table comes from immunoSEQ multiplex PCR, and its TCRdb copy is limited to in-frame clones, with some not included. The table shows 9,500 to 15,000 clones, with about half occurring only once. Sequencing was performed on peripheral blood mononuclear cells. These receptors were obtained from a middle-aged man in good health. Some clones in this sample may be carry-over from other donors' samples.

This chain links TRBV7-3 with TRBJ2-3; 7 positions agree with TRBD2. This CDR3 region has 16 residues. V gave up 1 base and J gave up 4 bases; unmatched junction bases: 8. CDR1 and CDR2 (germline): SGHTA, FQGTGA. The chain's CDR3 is CASSLMGGSISDTQYF. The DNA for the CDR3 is TGTGCCAGCAGCTTAATGGGCGGGAGTATCTCAGATACGCAGTATTTT.

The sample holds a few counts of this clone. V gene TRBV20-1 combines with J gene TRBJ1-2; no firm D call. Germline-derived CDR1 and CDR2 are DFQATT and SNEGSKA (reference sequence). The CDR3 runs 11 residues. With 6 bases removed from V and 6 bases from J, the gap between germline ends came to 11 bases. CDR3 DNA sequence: TGCAGTGCCTCCCGAAGGGATGGCTACACCTTC. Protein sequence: CSASRRDGYTF.

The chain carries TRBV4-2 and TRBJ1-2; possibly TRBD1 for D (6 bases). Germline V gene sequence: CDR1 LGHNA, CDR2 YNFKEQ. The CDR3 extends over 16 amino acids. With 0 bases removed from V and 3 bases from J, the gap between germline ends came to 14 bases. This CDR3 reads CASSQDGGGSYYGYTF. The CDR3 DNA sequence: TGTGCCAGCAGCCAAGATGGGGGGGGCTCCTACTATGGCTACACCTTC.

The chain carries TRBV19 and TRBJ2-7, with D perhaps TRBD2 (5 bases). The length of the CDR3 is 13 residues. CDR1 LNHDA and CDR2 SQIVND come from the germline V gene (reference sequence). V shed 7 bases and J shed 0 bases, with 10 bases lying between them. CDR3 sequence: CASKAASSYEQYF. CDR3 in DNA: TGTGCCAGTAAAGCGGCGAGCTCCTACGAGCAGTACTTC.

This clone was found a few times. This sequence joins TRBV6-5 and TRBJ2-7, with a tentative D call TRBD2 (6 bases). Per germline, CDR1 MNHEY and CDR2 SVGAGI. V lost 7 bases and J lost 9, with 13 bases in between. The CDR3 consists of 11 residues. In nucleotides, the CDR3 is TGTGCCAGCAAACGCGGGGAGGCGCAGTACTTC. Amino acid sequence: CASKRGEAQYF.

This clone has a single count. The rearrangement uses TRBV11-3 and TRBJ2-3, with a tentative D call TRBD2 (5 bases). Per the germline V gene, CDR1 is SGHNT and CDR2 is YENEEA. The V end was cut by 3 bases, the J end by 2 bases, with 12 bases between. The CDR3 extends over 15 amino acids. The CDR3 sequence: CASSFSAEPTDTQYF. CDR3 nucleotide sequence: TGTGCCAGCAGCTTCTCAGCGGAGCCCACAGATACGCAGTATTTT.

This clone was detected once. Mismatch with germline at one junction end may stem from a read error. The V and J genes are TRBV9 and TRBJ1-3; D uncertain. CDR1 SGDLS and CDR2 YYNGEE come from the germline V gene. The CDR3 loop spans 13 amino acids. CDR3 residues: CASGVGLGNTIYF. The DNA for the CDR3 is TGTGCCAGCGGCGTAGGGCTTGGAAACACCATATATTTT.

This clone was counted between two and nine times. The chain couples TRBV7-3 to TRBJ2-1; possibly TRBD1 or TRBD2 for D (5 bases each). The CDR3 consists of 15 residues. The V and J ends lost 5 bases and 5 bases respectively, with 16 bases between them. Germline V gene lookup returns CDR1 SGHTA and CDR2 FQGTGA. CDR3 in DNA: TGTGCCAGCAGCCCGCCGGGACCGAGAAACAATGAGCAGTTCTTC. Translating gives CASSPPGPRNNEQFF.

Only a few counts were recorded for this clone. CDR3 nucleotide sequence: TGTGCCAGCAGTTACTCCGGATCGGACGAGCAGTACTTC. It yields the protein CASSYSGSDEQYF. This rearrangement joins TRBV6-5 to TRBJ2-7, with D hard to call. V gave up 0 bases and J gave up 5 bases, with 8 bases separating them. This CDR3 spans 13 amino acids. CDR1 MNHEY and CDR2 SVGAGI come from the germline V gene.

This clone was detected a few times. The CDR3 sequence: CASSQVQAFPSTEAFF. CDR3 DNA sequence: TGCGCCAGCAGCCAAGTACAGGCGTTCCCTTCGACTGAAGCTTTCTTT. J is TRBJ1-1 and V is TRBV4-1, with a tentative D call TRBD1 (5 bases). The germline V and J ends were trimmed by 1 base and 5 bases, with 17 bases remaining between them. The CDR3 loop spans 16 amino acids. In germline, CDR1 is MGHRA, CDR2 YSYEKL.

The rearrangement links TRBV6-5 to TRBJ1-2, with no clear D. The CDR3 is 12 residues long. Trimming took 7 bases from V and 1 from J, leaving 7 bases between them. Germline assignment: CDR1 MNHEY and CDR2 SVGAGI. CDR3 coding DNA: TGTGCCAGCATGAGGGTTAACTATGGCTACACCTTC. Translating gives CASMRVNYGYTF.

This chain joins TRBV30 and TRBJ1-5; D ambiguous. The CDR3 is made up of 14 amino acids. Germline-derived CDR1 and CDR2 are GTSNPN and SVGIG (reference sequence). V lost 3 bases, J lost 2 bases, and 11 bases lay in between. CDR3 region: CAWREAWGNQPQHF. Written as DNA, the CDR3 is TGTGCCTGGAGAGAGGCTTGGGGCAATCAGCCCCAGCATTTT.

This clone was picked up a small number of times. This CDR3 is CASSGPGAETQYF. CDR3 nucleotides: TGTGCCAGCTCAGGTCCGGGGGCCGAGACCCAGTACTTC. V is TRBV18 and J is TRBJ2-5, with D perhaps assigned TRBD1 or TRBD2 (6 bases each). Trimming shortened V by 5 bases and J by 5 bases, and 12 bases separated the two germline ends. The CDR3 loop spans 13 amino acids. The germline V gene encodes CDR1 KGHSH and CDR2 LQKENI.

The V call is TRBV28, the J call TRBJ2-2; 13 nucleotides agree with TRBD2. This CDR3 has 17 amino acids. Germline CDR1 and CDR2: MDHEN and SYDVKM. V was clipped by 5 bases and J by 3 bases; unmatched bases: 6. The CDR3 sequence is CASSTFTSGRDTGELFF. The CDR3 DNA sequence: TGTGCCAGCAGTACTTTCACTAGCGGGAGGGACACCGGGGAGCTGTTTTTT.

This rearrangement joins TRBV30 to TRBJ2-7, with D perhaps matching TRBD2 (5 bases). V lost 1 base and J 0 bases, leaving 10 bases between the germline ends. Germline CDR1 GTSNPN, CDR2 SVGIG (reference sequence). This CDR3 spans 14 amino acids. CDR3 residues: CAWSDRRGSYEQYF. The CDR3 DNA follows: TGTGCCTGGAGTGACCGACGGGGCTCCTACGAGCAGTACTTC.

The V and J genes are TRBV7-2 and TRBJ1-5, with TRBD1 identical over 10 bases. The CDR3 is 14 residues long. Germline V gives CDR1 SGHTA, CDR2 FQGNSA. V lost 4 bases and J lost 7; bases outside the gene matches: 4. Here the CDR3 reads CASSSLTGGQPQHF. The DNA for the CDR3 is TGTGCCAGCAGCTCACTGACAGGGGGCCAGCCCCAGCATTTT.

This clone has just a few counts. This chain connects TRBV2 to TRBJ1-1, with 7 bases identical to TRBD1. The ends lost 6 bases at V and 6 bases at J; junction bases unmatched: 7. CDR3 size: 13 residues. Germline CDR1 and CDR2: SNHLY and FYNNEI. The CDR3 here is CASREGAIAEAFF. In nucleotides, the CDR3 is TGTGCCAGCAGGGAGGGGGCTATCGCTGAAGCTTTCTTT.

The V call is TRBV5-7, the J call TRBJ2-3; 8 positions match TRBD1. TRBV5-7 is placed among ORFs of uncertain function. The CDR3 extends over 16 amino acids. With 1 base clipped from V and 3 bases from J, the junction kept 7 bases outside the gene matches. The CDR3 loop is CASSLILTGATDTQYF. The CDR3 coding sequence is TGTGCCAGCAGCTTGATATTGACAGGGGCAACAGATACGCAGTATTTT.

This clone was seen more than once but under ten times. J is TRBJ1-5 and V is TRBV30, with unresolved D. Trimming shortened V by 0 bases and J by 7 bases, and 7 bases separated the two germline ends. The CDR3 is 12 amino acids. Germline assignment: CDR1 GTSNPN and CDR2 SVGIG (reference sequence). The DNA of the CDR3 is TGTGCCTGGAGTGTTCTTCACCAGCCCCAGCATTTT. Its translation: CAWSVLHQPQHF.

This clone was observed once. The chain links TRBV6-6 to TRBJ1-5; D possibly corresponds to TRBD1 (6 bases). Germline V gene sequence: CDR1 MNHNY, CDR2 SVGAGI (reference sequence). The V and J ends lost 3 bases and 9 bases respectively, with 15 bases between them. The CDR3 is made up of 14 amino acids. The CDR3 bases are TGTGCCAGCAGTTATAGGGCAGGGGAGTGGCCCCAGCATTTT. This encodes CASSYRAGEWPQHF.

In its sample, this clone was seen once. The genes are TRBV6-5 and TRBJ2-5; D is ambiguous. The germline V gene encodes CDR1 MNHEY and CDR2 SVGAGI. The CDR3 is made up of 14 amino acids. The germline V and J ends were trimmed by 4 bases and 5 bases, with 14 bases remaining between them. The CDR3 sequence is CASSSSSLGETQYF. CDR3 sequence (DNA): TGTGCCAGCAGTTCCTCCAGCTTGGGGGAGACCCAGTACTTC.

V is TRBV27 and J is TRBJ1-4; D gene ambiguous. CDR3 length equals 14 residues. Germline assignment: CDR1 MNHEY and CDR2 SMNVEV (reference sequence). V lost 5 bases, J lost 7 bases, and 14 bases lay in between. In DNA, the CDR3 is TGTGCCAGCAGTCAGGACCGTATCGGTGAAAAACTGTTTTTT. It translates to CASSQDRIGEKLFF.